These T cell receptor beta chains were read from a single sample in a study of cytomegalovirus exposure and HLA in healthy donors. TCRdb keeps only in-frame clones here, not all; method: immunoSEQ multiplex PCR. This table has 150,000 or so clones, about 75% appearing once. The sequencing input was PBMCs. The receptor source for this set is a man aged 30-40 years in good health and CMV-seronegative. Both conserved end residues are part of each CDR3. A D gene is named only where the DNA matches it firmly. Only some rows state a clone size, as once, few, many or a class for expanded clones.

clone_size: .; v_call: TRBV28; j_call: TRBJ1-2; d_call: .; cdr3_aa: CASSLGQGNYGYTF; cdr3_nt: TGTGCCAGCAGTTTAGGGCAGGGTAACTATGGCTACACCTTC
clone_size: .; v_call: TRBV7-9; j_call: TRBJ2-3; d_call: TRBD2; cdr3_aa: CASTPGGSTDTQYF; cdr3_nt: TGTGCCAGCACCCCGGGAGGCAGCACAGATACGCAGTATTTT
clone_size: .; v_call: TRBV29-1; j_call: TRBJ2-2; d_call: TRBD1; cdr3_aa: CSVLRDRNTGELFF; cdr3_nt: TGCAGCGTTCTTCGGGACAGGAACACCGGGGAGCTGTTTTTT
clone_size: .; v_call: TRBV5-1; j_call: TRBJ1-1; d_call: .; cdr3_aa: CASSLEPGTLNTEAFF; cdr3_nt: TGCGCCAGCAGCTTGGAGCCCGGGACACTGAACACTGAAGCTTTCTTT
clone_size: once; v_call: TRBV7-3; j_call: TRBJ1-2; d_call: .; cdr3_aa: CASSLSGGTGGYTF; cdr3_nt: TGTGCCAGCAGCTTAAGTGGGGGGACGGGTGGCTACACCTTC
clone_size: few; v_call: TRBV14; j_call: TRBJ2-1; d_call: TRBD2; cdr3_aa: CASSQVVASGIDEQFF; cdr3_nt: TGTGCCAGCAGCCAAGTTGTCGCTAGCGGGATTGATGAGCAGTTCTTC
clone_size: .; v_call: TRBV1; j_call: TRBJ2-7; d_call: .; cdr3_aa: CTSSHEAGGSSYEQYF; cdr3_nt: TGCACCAGCAGCCACGAGGCGGGAGGGAGCTCCTACGAGCAGTACTTC
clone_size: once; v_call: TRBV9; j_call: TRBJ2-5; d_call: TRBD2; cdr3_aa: CASSVGGGWETQYF; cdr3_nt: TGTGCCAGCAGCGTAGGGGGGGGATGGGAGACCCAGTACTTC
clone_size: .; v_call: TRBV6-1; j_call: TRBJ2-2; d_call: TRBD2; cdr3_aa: CASTNTGGAGELFF; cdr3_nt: TGTGCCAGCACCAATACGGGGGGGGCCGGGGAGCTGTTTTTT
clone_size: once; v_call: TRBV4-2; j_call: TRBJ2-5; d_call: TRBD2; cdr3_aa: CASSQDRLAGVETQYF; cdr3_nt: TGTGCCAGCAGCCAAGATCGACTAGCGGGAGTGGAGACCCAGTACTTC
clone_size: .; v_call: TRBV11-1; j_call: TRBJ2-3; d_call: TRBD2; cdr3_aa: CASSLARSGGPLTDTQYF; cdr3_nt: TGTGCCAGCAGCTTAGCGCGTAGCGGGGGACCGCTCACAGATACGCAGTATTTT
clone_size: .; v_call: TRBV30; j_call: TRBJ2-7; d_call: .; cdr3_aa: CAWSRGSPYEQYF; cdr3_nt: TGTGCCTGGAGTAGAGGCAGCCCCTACGAGCAGTACTTC
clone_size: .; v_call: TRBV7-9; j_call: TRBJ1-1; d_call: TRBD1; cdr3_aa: CASSTGQGWKAFF; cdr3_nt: TGTGCCAGCAGCACCGGACAGGGGTGGAAAGCTTTCTTT
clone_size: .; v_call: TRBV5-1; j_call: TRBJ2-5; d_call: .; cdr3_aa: CGQHRSGQETQYF; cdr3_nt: TGCGGCCAGCATAGAAGCGGACAAGAGACCCAGTACTTC
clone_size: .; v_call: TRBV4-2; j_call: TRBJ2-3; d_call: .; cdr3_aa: CASSPERADTQYF; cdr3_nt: TGTGCCAGCAGCCCAGAGAGGGCAGATACGCAGTATTTT
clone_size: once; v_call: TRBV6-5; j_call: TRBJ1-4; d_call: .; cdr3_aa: CASSYSVRLDEKLFF; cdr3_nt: TGTGCCAGCAGTTACTCCGTCAGGCTGGATGAAAAACTGTTTTTT
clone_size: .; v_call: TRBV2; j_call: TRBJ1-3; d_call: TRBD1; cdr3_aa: CASSAATGAGNTIYF; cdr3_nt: TGTGCCAGCAGTGCGGCGACAGGGGCTGGAAACACCATATATTTT
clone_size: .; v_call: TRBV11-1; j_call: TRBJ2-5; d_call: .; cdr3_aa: CASSLAQETQYF; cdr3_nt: TGTGCCAGCAGCTTAGCACAGGAGACCCAGTACTTC
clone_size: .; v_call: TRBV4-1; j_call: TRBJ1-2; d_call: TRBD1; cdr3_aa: CASSQDVTGGRGYTF; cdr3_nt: TGTGCCAGCAGCCAAGACGTGACAGGGGGCCGAGGCTACACCTTC
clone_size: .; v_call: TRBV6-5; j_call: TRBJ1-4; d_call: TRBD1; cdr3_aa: CASLDRAGEKLFF; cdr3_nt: TGTGCCAGCTTGGACAGGGCGGGCGAAAAACTGTTTTTT
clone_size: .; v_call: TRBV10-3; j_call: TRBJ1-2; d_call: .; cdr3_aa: CAISEETNYGYTF; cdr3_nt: TGTGCCATCAGTGAAGAGACAAACTATGGCTACACCTTC
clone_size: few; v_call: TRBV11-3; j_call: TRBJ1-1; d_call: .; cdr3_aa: CASSLRGMNTEAFF; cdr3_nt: TGTGCCAGCAGCTTAAGGGGGATGAACACTGAAGCTTTCTTT
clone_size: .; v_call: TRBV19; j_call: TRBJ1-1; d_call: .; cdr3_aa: CASSLEPDTEAFF; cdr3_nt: TGTGCCAGTAGCCTAGAGCCGGACACTGAAGCTTTCTTT
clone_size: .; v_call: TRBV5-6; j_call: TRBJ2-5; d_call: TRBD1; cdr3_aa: CASSLLGQGVQETQYF; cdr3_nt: TGTGCCAGCAGCTTGTTGGGACAGGGGGTCCAAGAGACCCAGTACTTC
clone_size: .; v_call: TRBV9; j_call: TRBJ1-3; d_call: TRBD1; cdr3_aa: CASSNRGHSGNTIYF; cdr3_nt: TGTGCCAGCAGTAACAGGGGACACTCTGGAAACACCATATATTTT
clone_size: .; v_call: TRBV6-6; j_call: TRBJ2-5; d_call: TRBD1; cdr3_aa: CASSNSGTGVQETQYF; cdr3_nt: TGTGCCAGCAGCAATTCCGGGACAGGGGTCCAAGAGACCCAGTACTTC
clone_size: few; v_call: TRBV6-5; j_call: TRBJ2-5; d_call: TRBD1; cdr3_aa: CASSYSAGGEEETQYF; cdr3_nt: TGTGCCAGCAGTTACTCGGCAGGGGGAGAGGAAGAGACCCAGTACTTC
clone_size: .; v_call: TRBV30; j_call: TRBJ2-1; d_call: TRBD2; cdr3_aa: CAWSEESGSAEQFF; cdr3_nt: TGTGCCTGGAGCGAGGAAAGCGGGAGTGCTGAGCAGTTCTTC
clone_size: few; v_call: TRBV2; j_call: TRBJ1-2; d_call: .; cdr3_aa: CASSGAGFYGYTF; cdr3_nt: TGTGCCAGCAGTGGGGCGGGGTTCTATGGCTACACCTTC
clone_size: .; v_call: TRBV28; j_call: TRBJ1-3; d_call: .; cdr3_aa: CASHQQSSGNTIYF; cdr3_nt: TGTGCCAGCCATCAACAGTCCTCTGGAAACACCATATATTTT
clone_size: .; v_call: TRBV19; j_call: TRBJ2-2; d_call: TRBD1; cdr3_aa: CASSPGTGNTGELFF; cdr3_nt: TGTGCCAGTAGTCCGGGGACAGGGAACACCGGGGAGCTGTTTTTT
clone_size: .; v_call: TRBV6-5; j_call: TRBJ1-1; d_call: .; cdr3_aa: CAISDSNTEAFF; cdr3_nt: TGTGCCATCTCGGACAGCAACACTGAAGCTTTCTTT
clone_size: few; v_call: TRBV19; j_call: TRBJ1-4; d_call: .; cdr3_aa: CASSIAGTTNEKLFF; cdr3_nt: TGTGCCAGTAGTATAGCCGGGACAACTAATGAAAAACTGTTTTTT
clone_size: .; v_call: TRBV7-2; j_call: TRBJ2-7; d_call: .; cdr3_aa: CASSLVLSSYEQYF; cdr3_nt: TGTGCCAGCAGCTTGGTACTGAGCTCCTACGAGCAGTACTTC
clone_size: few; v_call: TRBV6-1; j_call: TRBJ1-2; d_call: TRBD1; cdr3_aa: CASSMTGDYGYTF; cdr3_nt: TGTGCCAGCAGCATGACAGGGGACTATGGCTACACCTTC
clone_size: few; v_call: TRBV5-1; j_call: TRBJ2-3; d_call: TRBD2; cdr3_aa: CASSLVPLAGNTDTQYF; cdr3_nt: TGCGCCAGCAGCTTGGTACCGCTAGCGGGAAACACAGATACGCAGTATTTT
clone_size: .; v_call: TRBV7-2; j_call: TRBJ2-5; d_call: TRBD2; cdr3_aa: CASSLGVAGGQETQYF; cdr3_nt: TGTGCCAGCAGCTTAGGGGTAGCGGGGGGGCAGGAGACCCAGTACTTC
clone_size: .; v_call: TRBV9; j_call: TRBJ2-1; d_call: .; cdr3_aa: CASSVGPGLHLNEQFF; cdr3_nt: TGTGCCAGCAGCGTAGGACCGGGACTCCATTTGAATGAGCAGTTCTTC
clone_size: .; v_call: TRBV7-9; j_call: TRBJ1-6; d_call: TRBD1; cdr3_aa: CASSLTGDGNSPLHF; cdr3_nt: TGTGCCAGCAGCCTTACAGGGGACGGTAATTCACCCCTCCACTTT
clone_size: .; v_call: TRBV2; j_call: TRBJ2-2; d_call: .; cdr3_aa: CASSPTRTGELFF; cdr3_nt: TGTGCCAGCAGTCCCACTCGGACCGGGGAGCTGTTTTTT
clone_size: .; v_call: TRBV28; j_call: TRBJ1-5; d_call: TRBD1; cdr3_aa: CASSLYAGQGSQPQHF; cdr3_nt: TGTGCCAGCAGTTTATATGCCGGACAGGGAAGTCAGCCCCAGCATTTT
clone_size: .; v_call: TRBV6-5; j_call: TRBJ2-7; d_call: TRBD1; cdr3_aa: CASNPGQGANYEQYF; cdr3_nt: TGTGCCAGCAATCCGGGACAGGGGGCCAACTACGAGCAGTACTTC
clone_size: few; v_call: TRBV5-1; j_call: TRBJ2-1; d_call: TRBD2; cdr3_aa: CASSWGGSSYNEQFF; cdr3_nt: TGCGCCAGCAGCTGGGGGGGTAGCTCCTACAATGAGCAGTTCTTC
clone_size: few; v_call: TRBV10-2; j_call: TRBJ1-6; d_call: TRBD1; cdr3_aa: CASTLTGVGSPLHF; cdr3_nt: TGCGCCAGCACCCTTACAGGGGTGGGTTCACCCCTCCACTTT
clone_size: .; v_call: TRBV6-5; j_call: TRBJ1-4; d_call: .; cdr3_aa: CASSRDLSNEKLFF; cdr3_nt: TGTGCCAGCAGTCGGGATTTGAGTAATGAAAAACTGTTTTTT